This T cell receptor (beta chain) was sequenced for a study of TIL therapy for anti-PD-1-resistant metastatic lung cancer. The time point here: pre-treatment sample, taken before nivolumab and TIL therapy. Enrollment ran from 2017 to early 2020. V trimming: 1 base; J trimming: 8 bases; junction bases outside the gene matches: 12. This CDR3 region has 16 residues. From germline, CDR1 is SGHAT and CDR2 FQNNGV. The immunoSEQ assay was v3. Survey-level samples got roughly 1.9 million read pairs; deep-level samples got about 4.5-6.5 million. Measured with immunoSEQ multiplex PCR; TCRdb has only the in-frame clones, and not every one. The data contain 36,000 or so clones, roughly 70% of them seen just once; the ten biggest clones take up about 5.7%.

This TCR was recovered from a person aged 25-85 years with non-small cell lung cancer. Sequencing was performed on blood, taken at baseline. The V call is TRBV11-2, the J call TRBJ1-2; TRBD1 matches at 8 bases. This CDR3 is CASSLVRGTGTDGYTF. CDR3 nucleotide sequence: TGTGCCAGCAGCTTAGTGCGGGGGACAGGAACGGACGGCTACACCTTC.